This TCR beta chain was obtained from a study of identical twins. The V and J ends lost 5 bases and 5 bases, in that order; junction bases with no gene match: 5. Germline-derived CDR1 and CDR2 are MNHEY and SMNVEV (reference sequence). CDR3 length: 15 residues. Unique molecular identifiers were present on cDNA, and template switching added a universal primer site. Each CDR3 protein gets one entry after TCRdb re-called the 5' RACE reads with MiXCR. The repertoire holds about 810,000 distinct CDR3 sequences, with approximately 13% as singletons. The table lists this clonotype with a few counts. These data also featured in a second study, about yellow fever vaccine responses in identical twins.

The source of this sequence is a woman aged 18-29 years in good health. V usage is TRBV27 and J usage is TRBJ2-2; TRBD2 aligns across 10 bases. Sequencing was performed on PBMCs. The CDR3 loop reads CASSPLAGVTGELFF. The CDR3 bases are TGTGCCAGCAGTCCCCTAGCGGGGGTTACCGGGGAGCTGTTTTTT.